The sequence of this TCR beta chain was determined in a study of T cell clonotyping in hematopoietic cell transplantation. Study-level findings and limits: Few recipient clonotypes overlapped donors; over 95% were de novo at given depth. CD4 and CD8 repertoire contributions could not be separated without sorting. Recipient TCR diversity dropped after transplant; expanded clonotypes rose from day 30 to 180. Higher Inverse Simpson Index values in graft donor and pretransplant recipient predicted broader posttransplant TCR diversity.

The table came from immunoSEQ multiplex PCR; TCRdb's copy has only in-frame clones and leaves some out. The sample consists of 10,000 to 15,000 clones, over 40% of them appearing once. Germline loops: CDR1 SGHDT, CDR2 YYEEEE. This CDR3 is 12 amino acids long. Deletions cut 4 bases from V and 0 bases from J, with 5 bases between. This clone is medium-sized. Its target is unknown. Other DNA variants within this sample encode the same CDR3. The rearrangement links TRBV5-6 to TRBJ2-7; no clear D. The specimen was peripheral blood mononuclear cells. The clonotype was recovered from a man aged 45-65 years in good health. Some clones in this sample may be carry-over from other donors' samples. The CDR3 DNA reads as TGTGCCAGCAGCCTCAGCTCCTACGAGCAGTACTTC. Residues: CASSLSSYEQYF.